These 25 T cell receptor beta chains originate from one sample sequenced in a study of blood T cell repertoires in COVID-19. Using immunoSEQ multiplex PCR, the repertoire was profiled, and TCRdb retains in-frame clones only, with some absent. The sample lists 70,000 or so clones; around 90% were seen once. Source material: peripheral blood. Receptor source: a human donor in a cohort sampled during active COVID-19.

This rearrangement joins TRBV5-1 to TRBJ2-1; tentative D call: TRBD2 (6 bases). V was cut by 0 bases and J by 8 bases, with 15 bases left in between. The CDR3 has 15 residues. Germline V gene sequence: CDR1 SGHRS, CDR2 YFSETQ. The DNA for the CDR3 is TGCGCCAGCAGCTTGGCCCTGGAGGGTTCGCATGAGCAGTTCTTC. It codes for CASSLALEGSHEQFF.

V usage is TRBV25-1 and J usage is TRBJ1-1; D gene ambiguous. In germline, CDR1 is MGHDK, CDR2 SYGVNS. V was shortened by 2 bases and J by 5 bases, with 12 bases between the two germline ends. The CDR3 consists of 14 residues. The CDR3 region is CASSEGGLVTEAFF. The CDR3 nucleotides read TGTGCCAGCAGTGAAGGAGGGTTAGTGACTGAAGCTTTCTTT.

The chain joins TRBV5-4 to TRBJ2-1; 10 bases match TRBD2. V lost 4 bases to trimming and J lost 7 bases; unmatched junction nucleotides: 5. Germline V gene sequence: CDR1 SGHNT, CDR2 YYREEE (reference sequence). The CDR3 covers 14 residues. The CDR3 coding sequence is TGTGCCAGCAGCCCCGGGACTAGCGCGAATGAGCAGTTCTTC. Encoded protein: CASSPGTSANEQFF.

There are a few counts of this clone. The V call is TRBV19, the J call TRBJ2-1; 10 nucleotides align to TRBD2. The CDR3 has 17 residues. Germline V lookup: CDR1 LNHDA, CDR2 SQIVND (reference sequence). V was pared by 6 bases and J by 4 bases, with 12 bases of the junction left unmatched. The CDR3 region has the DNA TGTGCCAGTAGCACCCGGGACAGGACTAGCGGTTACAATGAGCAGTTCTTC. Translating gives CASSTRDRTSGYNEQFF.

This chain links TRBV4-1 with TRBJ2-3; TRBD2 matches 12 bases. The germline CDR1 and CDR2 sequences are MGHRA and YSYEKL. V trimming: 1 base; J trimming: 3 bases; junction bases outside the gene matches: 5. The CDR3 contains 17 residues. The CDR3 DNA follows: TGCGCCAGCAGCCAAGCGCTCCTAGCGGGAGGGACAGATACGCAGTATTTT. Translated: CASSQALLAGGTDTQYF.

The chain links TRBV10-3 to TRBJ2-3; D not certain. V shed 6 bases and J shed 0 bases, with 13 bases lying between them. CDR3 length equals 15 residues. Germline assignment: CDR1 ENHRY and CDR2 SYGVKD. The CDR3 DNA follows: TGTGCCATCAGATATTTGGGCCGAAGCACAGATACGCAGTATTTT. This translates into CAIRYLGRSTDTQYF.

The chain recombines TRBV5-6 with TRBJ2-2; D is unresolved. The ends were cut back, 0 bases at V and 4 bases at J, with 4 bases in the middle. The CDR3 sequence is 13 residues long. Germline V gene sequence: CDR1 SGHDT, CDR2 YYEEEE. The DNA for the CDR3 is TGTGCCAGCAGCTTGGTTAGCACCGGGGAGCTGTTTTTT. It codes for CASSLVSTGELFF.

V is TRBV2 and J is TRBJ2-1; D remains unclear. CDR3 size: 10 residues. The ends were cut back, 5 bases at V and 13 bases at J, with 9 bases in the middle. Germline CDR1 and CDR2: SNHLY and FYNNEI. CDR3 residues: CASSRVDQFF. The CDR3 bases are TGTGCCAGCAGTCGGGTTGATCAGTTCTTC. Using reference TRBV2 and TRBJ2-1 for the parts outside the CDR3, the full variable domain is EPEVTQTPSHQVTQMGQEVILRCVPISNHLYFYWYRQILGQKVEFLVSFYNNEISEKSEIFDDQFSVERPDGSNFTLKIRSTKLEDSAMYFCASSRVDQFFGPGTRLTVL.

V usage is TRBV4-2 and J usage is TRBJ1-2; D might be TRBD1 (5 bases). Trimming cost V 4 bases and J 3 bases, with 21 bases left between them. The CDR3 sequence is 17 residues long. Germline CDR1 LGHNA, CDR2 YNFKEQ. CDR3 nucleotide sequence: TGTGCCAGCAGCCGGGGGGAAGGAGGGGATTTCGACTATGGCTACACCTTC. Encoded protein: CASSRGEGGDFDYGYTF.

The V gene is TRBV27, the J gene TRBJ2-4; a possible D gene is TRBD1 (5 bases). The CDR3 is 13 residues long. The germline V and J ends were trimmed by 4 bases and 4 bases, with 8 bases remaining between them. Germline V gives CDR1 MNHEY, CDR2 SMNVEV (reference sequence). CDR3 region: CASSSYRKNIQYF. CDR3 sequence (DNA): TGTGCCAGCAGTTCATACAGGAAAAACATTCAGTACTTC.

V is TRBV19 and J is TRBJ2-2; D may be TRBD1 (5 bases). The CDR3 runs 15 residues. Trimming cost V 1 base and J 6 bases, with 12 bases left between them. Germline CDR1 reads LNHDA; CDR2 reads SQIVND (reference sequence). The CDR3 DNA reads as TGTGCCAGTAGTATAGTAACAGGAGCCCCCGGGGAGCTGTTTTTT. It yields the protein CASSIVTGAPGELFF.

Relative to its sample, this clone is medium-sized. The chain is built from TRBV27 and TRBJ2-3; weak D call: TRBD2 (6 bases). The CDR3 contains 15 residues. CDR1 is MNHEY, CDR2 SMNVEV, per germline (reference sequence). V was cut by 4 bases and J by 4 bases, with 15 bases left in between. The CDR3 DNA is TGTGCCAGCAGTTCAACGACTAGTTTCCCAGATACGCAGTATTTT. Residues: CASSSTTSFPDTQYF.

This sequence joins TRBV5-1 and TRBJ2-7, with a possible D match to TRBD1 (5 bases). The CDR3 spans 15 residues. CDR1 SGHRS and CDR2 YFSETQ come from the germline V gene. V was cut by 4 bases and J by 0 bases, with 14 bases left in between. CDR3 residues: CASSLGSDNSYEQYF. As DNA, the CDR3 is TGCGCCAGCAGCCTCGGCTCGGACAACTCCTACGAGCAGTACTTC.

As concerns this clone: Other nucleotide sequences from this sample produce the same CDR3. The rearrangement joins TRBV14 to TRBJ2-7, with 7 bases aligning to TRBD2. The junction had 7 bases not matched to a gene; V was cut back by 3 bases and J by 2 bases. The CDR3 is 15 amino acids. Per the germline V gene, CDR1 is SGHDN and CDR2 is FVKESK. The CDR3 loop reads CASSQGLADTYEQYF. In nucleotides, the CDR3 is TGTGCCAGCAGCCAGGGGCTAGCGGATACCTACGAGCAGTACTTC.

Here the CDR3 reads CASSPTGGRTGELFF. CDR3 coding DNA: TGTGCCAGCTCACCGACAGGGGGCCGGACCGGGGAGCTGTTTTTT. J is TRBJ2-2 and V is TRBV18; 10 bases align to TRBD1. CDR3 length equals 15 residues. Germline CDR1 reads KGHSH; CDR2 reads LQKENI. Unmatched junction bases numbered 3, after V lost 3 bases and J lost 5 bases.

The chain joins TRBV9 to TRBJ1-3; D perhaps matches TRBD1 (6 bases). Per germline, CDR1 SGDLS and CDR2 YYNGEE. V lost 6 bases to trimming and J lost 1 base, with 17 bases between them. This CDR3 is 16 amino acids long. The CDR3 here is CASTRGHRVSGNTIYF. The DNA of the CDR3 is TGTGCCAGCACAAGAGGGCACAGGGTGTCTGGAAACACCATATATTTT.

The CDR3 sequence is CASSLDGGEGETQYF. CDR3 sequence (DNA): TGTGCCAGCAGCTTAGATGGCGGAGAGGGAGAGACCCAGTACTTC. The chain employs TRBV7-9 and TRBJ2-5; perhaps TRBD2 as D (5 bases). CDR3 length equals 15 residues. The germline CDR1 and CDR2 sequences are SEHNR and FQNEAQ (reference sequence). The V gene lost 1 base and the J gene lost 4 bases, with 13 bases spanning the gap.

The chain links TRBV6-5 to TRBJ2-5; tentatively, D is TRBD1 (5 bases). V was cut by 6 bases and J by 4 bases, with 12 bases left in between. Germline V gene sequence: CDR1 MNHEY, CDR2 SVGAGI. This CDR3 region has 13 residues. The DNA of the CDR3 is TGTGCCAGCAGGAAAGGGGTTTTAGAGACCCAGTACTTC. Its translation: CASRKGVLETQYF.

In its sample, this clone was seen a few times. The CDR3 DNA reads as TGTGCCAGCAGCCGTGGAGGGTCCTCTGGAAACACCATATATTTT. Translated, it gives CASSRGGSSGNTIYF. The chain is built from TRBV7-9 and TRBJ1-3, with D unclear. This CDR3 comprises 15 residues. V lost 5 bases and J lost 0, with 11 bases in between. In germline, CDR1 is SEHNR, CDR2 FQNEAQ (reference sequence).

With respect to this clone: A read error may produce the germline difference seen at one junction end. The chain couples TRBV7-7 to TRBJ2-5; 7 nucleotides match TRBD2. The CDR3 totals 13 residues. CDR1 is SSHAT and CDR2 is FNYEAQ in the germline V gene (reference sequence). The CDR3 region is CASSLERDGTQYF. Here the CDR3 DNA reads TGTGCTAGCAGCTTAGAGCGGGACGGGACCCAGTACTTC. Complete variable domain (other parts from reference TRBV7-7 and TRBJ2-5): GAGVSQSPRYKVTKRGQDVTLRCDPISSHATLYWYQQALGQGPEFLTYFNYEAQPDKSGLPSDRFSAERPEGSISTLTIQRTEQRDSAMYRCASSLERDGTQYFGPGTRLLVL.

The chain links TRBV27 to TRBJ2-3, with a tentative D call TRBD1 (6 bases). Trimming left V 2 bases short and J 4 bases short, with 19 bases between. Germline lookup yields CDR1 MNHEY and CDR2 SMNVEV (reference sequence). The CDR3 is 17 amino acids. The CDR3 region has the DNA TGTGCCAGCAGTTTAACGACCCGGCAGGGGACCGCAGATACGCAGTATTTT. It translates to CASSLTTRQGTADTQYF.

DNA for the CDR3: TGTGCCAGCAGCTTAGGGCTGGCGGGCACAGATACGCAGTATTTT. Residues: CASSLGLAGTDTQYF. The rearrangement uses TRBV7-2 and TRBJ2-3; D uncertain. Between the trimmed V and J ends, which lost 1 base and 1 base, there was a span of 9 bases. The CDR3 extends over 15 amino acids. CDR1 and CDR2 from the germline V gene are SGHTA and FQGNSA.

V usage is TRBV4-1 and J usage is TRBJ1-6; D is perhaps TRBD1 (6 bases). The CDR3 extends over 15 amino acids. Trimming took off 4 bases at V and 8 bases at J, with 15 bases between the two ends. CDR1 MGHRA and CDR2 YSYEKL come from the germline V gene. The CDR3 DNA is TGCGCCAGCAGCCGGGGACATACTGGGGATTCACCCCTCCACTTT. Translated, it gives CASSRGHTGDSPLHF.

V and J are TRBV7-2 and TRBJ2-1; D gene unclear. Trimming left V 5 bases short and J 8 bases short, with 7 bases between. This CDR3 region has 11 residues. Germline values: CDR1 SGHTA, CDR2 FQGNSA. DNA of the CDR3: TGTGCCAGCAGCGTTCGAGATGAGCAGTTCTTC. This encodes CASSVRDEQFF. Complete variable domain (other parts from reference TRBV7-2 and TRBJ2-1): GAGVSQSPSNKVTEKGKDVELRCDPISGHTALYWYRQSLGQGLEFLIYFQGNSAPDKSGLPSDRFSAERTGGSVSTLTIQRTQQEDSAVYLCASSVRDEQFFGPGTRLTVL.

The chain uses TRBV7-2 and TRBJ1-5; D not certain. V was cut by 5 bases and J by 0 bases, with 17 bases left in between. This CDR3 spans 17 amino acids. The germline V gene encodes CDR1 SGHTA and CDR2 FQGNSA. The CDR3 sequence: CASSPETGGYSNQPQHF. DNA for the CDR3: TGTGCCAGCAGCCCTGAGACCGGCGGTTATAGCAATCAGCCCCAGCATTTT.